This TCR beta chain is from a study of regulatory T cells in long-lasting Graves disease. This clonotype showed up many times. Its specificity is not known. Time point described: newly diagnosed GD, antithyroid drugs for less than 3 months. From PBMCs, RNA was extracted and then used to make the TCR library. Patients met American Thyroid Association criteria for Graves' disease. Arm-PCR of CDR3 regions and iRepertoire HTBI primers were used to build TCR beta libraries. TCRdb re-called the multiplex PCR reads through MiXCR, storing one row per CDR3 protein. The data contain 250,000 to 400,000 distinct CDR3 sequences, about 20% of them singletons. Study outcomes and limitations: The study found lower TCR diversity in persistent Graves' patients than in newly diagnosed ones.

CDR3 length: 16 residues. V lost 5 bases, J lost 8 bases, and 13 bases stayed unmatched. Germline loops: CDR1 SGHNT, CDR2 YENEEA. This specimen was peripheral blood mononuclear cells (PBMCs), taken at new diagnosis, from a patient treated with antithyroid drugs. This chain uses TRBV11-3 with TRBJ2-1; 9 nucleotides match TRBD1. The source is a female donor with Graves disease. CDR3 protein: CASSVGTGGFKDEQFF. The DNA of the CDR3 is TGTGCCAGCAGCGTAGGCACAGGGGGCTTTAAGGATGAGCAGTTCTTC. Filled out from reference TRBV11-3 and TRBJ2-1, the complete variable domain reads EAGVVQSPRYKIIEKKQPVAFWCNPISGHNTLYWYLQNLGQGPELLIRYENEEAVDDSQLPKDRFSAERLKGVDSTLKIQPAELGDSAVYLCASSVGTGGFKDEQFFGPGTRLTVL.